This T cell receptor beta chain is drawn from a study of cytomegalovirus exposure and HLA in healthy donors. Study overall: T cells numbering about 200 million yielded more than 95 million unique TCR beta sequences in an earlier analysis. Study results and limitations: The study recorded 150 to 200 TCR beta chains that were cytomegalovirus-associated.

To note about this clone: Its antigen remains unidentified.

The germline V gene has CDR1 SGHRS and CDR2 YFSETQ. The CDR3 spans 22 residues. V lost 3 bases to trimming and J lost 0 bases; unmatched junction nucleotides: 20. This PCR relied on a set of 60 Vbeta primers and 13 Jbeta primers. This table comes from immunoSEQ multiplex PCR, and its TCRdb copy is limited to in-frame clones, with some not included. The table shows approximately 210,000 clones, with roughly three quarters occurring only once. The specimen was PBMCs. The chain recombines TRBV5-1 with TRBJ1-6, with 8 bases matching TRBD1. The clonotype comes from a woman in her 50s in good health and CMV-seronegative. CDR3 amino acids: CASSSVPLSGGTPSSYNSPLHF. CDR3 in DNA: TGCGCCAGCAGCTCCGTACCCTTATCAGGGGGCACCCCCTCCTCCTATAATTCACCCCTCCACTTT.